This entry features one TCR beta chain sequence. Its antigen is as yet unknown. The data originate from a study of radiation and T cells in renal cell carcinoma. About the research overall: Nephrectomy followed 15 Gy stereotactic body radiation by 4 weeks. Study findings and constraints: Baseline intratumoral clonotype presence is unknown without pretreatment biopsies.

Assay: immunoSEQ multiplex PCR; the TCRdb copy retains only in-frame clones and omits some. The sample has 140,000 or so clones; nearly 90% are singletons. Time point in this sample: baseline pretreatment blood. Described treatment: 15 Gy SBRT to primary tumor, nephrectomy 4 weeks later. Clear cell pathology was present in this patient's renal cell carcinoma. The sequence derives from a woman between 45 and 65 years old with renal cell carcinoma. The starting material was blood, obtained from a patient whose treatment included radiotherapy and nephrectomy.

Written as DNA, the CDR3 is TGTGCCAGCAAGATTCAGGGCCCGCCTACAGATACGCAGTATTTT. Its protein product is CASKIQGPPTDTQYF. V and J are TRBV2 and TRBJ2-3, with D tentatively TRBD1 (5 bases). The length of the CDR3 is 15 residues. Germline assignment: CDR1 SNHLY and CDR2 FYNNEI. V was clipped by 7 bases and J by 3 bases, with 17 bases between them.